This T cell receptor (beta chain) originates from a study of cytomegalovirus exposure and HLA in healthy donors. PCR used 60 Vbeta primers and 13 Jbeta primers. Some clones are missing from TCRdb's copy, which holds only in-frame ones; the method was immunoSEQ multiplex PCR. The sample includes about 46,000 clones. The V gene's germline CDR1 is LNHDA and CDR2 SQIVND (reference sequence). The CDR3 length is 14 residues. The V end was cut by 4 bases, the J end by 2 bases, with 11 bases between. The chain links TRBV19 to TRBJ1-2; D not certain. Sequences were obtained from PBMCs. The source of this sequence is a woman between 40 and 55 years old in good health and CMV-seronegative. CDR3 residues: CASSTGLINYGYTF. The CDR3 DNA sequence: TGTGCCAGTAGTACCGGACTGATAAACTATGGCTACACCTTC.